The rows below give T cell receptor beta chains drawn from one sample of a study of blood T cells in healthy people across ages. TCRdb re-called the 5' RACE reads through MiXCR, storing one row per CDR3 protein. The data contain roughly 900,000 distinct CDR3 sequences, 48% of them singletons. Sequencing used blood. The receptors shown here come from a man aged 25 to 40 in good health. CDR3s include the opening cysteine and the closing phenylalanine or tryptophan. D genes are given only for firm matches. Size values are once, few and many counts, or a class for expanded clones, and some rows have none.

d_call	clone_size	v_call	j_call	cdr3_aa	cdr3_nt
-	-	TRBV29-1	TRBJ1-2	CSVEGPGSYGYTF	TGCAGCGTTGAAGGCCCAGGGAGTTATGGCTACACCTTC
TRBD1	-	TRBV24-1	TRBJ2-7	CVTVGQGKCEQYF	TGTGTCACCGTCGGACAGGGAAAATGCGAGCAGTACTTC
TRBD1	-	TRBV6-1	TRBJ2-7	CASSEVAGGGPYEQYF	TGTGCCAGCAGTGAGGTAGCAGGGGGCGGACCATACGAGCAGTACTTC
-	few	TRBV4-1	TRBJ2-1	CASSQGGAYNEQFF	TGCGCCAGCAGCCAAGGGGGGGCCTACAATGAGCAGTTCTTC
TRBD1	-	TRBV3-1	TRBJ1-1	CASSPDPGQVLTEAFF	TGTGCCAGCAGCCCGGACCCGGGACAGGTGCTCACTGAAGCTTTCTTT
TRBD2	-	TRBV20-1	TRBJ2-7	CSARDPPAGGYSYEQYF	TGCAGTGCTAGAGATCCTCCAGCGGGGGGGTACTCCTACGAGCAGTACTTC
TRBD2	few	TRBV5-1	TRBJ2-5	CASRDPSGGLPETQYF	TGCGCCAGCAGGGATCCTAGCGGGGGCCTTCCGGAGACCCAGTACTTC
TRBD2	few	TRBV3-1	TRBJ2-4	CASSAGDLAKNIQYF	TGTGCCAGCAGCGCGGGGGACTTAGCCAAAAACATTCAGTACTTC
TRBD2	-	TRBV20-1	TRBJ2-7	CSASGSGDLYEQYF	TGCAGTGCTAGTGGTAGCGGGGACCTCTACGAGCAGTACTTC
TRBD1	few	TRBV4-2	TRBJ1-2	CASSTGGSGPRGYTF	TGTGCCAGCAGTACAGGGGGGTCAGGGCCCAGGGGCTACACCTTC
-	once	TRBV20-1	TRBJ2-5	CSARGPRETQYF	TGCAGTGCTAGAGGTCCCAGAGAGACCCAGTACTTC
-	-	TRBV6-5	TRBJ2-3	CASSSLVGISTDTQYF	TGTGCCAGCAGTTCCCTCGTAGGAATTAGCACAGATACGCAGTATTTT
TRBD2	-	TRBV5-1	TRBJ2-1	CASSLETSGGSSYNEQFF	TGCGCCAGCAGCTTGGAGACTAGCGGGGGATCATCATACAATGAGCAGTTCTTC
TRBD2	-	TRBV20-1	TRBJ2-3	CSARASGTIDTQYF	TGCAGTGCTAGGGCCAGCGGGACCATAGATACGCAGTATTTT
-	few	TRBV4-3	TRBJ2-3	CASSRAISERSTDTQYF	TGCGCCAGCAGCCGAGCTATATCGGAGCGAAGCACAGATACGCAGTATTTT
-	-	TRBV10-3	TRBJ2-7	CAISDSTGTYEQYF	TGTGCCATCAGTGACTCTACAGGGACCTACGAGCAGTACTTC
TRBD1	-	TRBV30	TRBJ1-6	CAWSPRTGAGSPLHF	TGTGCCTGGAGTCCCCGGACAGGGGCGGGTTCACCCCTCCACTTT
-	-	TRBV28	TRBJ2-7	CASSPTDRGSYEQYF	TGTGCCAGCAGCCCCACAGATAGGGGCTCCTACGAGCAGTACTTC
TRBD1	-	TRBV7-9	TRBJ2-1	CASSITGGRDNEQFF	TGTGCCAGCAGCATAACAGGGGGCCGGGACAATGAGCAGTTCTTC
TRBD1	-	TRBV7-9	TRBJ2-2	CASSWTGGGELFF	TGTGCCAGCAGTTGGACAGGGGGCGGGGAGCTGTTTTTT
TRBD2	few	TRBV5-1	TRBJ2-5	CASSFGVAGGKETQYF	TGCGCCAGCAGCTTTGGAGTAGCGGGGGGTAAAGAGACCCAGTACTTC
-	-	TRBV4-1	TRBJ2-7	CASSTTGTHYEQYF	TGCGCCAGCAGTACTACCGGGACTCACTACGAGCAGTACTTC
-	few	TRBV7-8	TRBJ2-5	CASSFWDFMSETQYF	TGTGCCAGCAGCTTCTGGGACTTTATGTCCGAGACCCAGTACTTC
-	-	TRBV7-2	TRBJ2-3	CASSLAGWGTADTQYF	TGTGCCAGCAGCTTAGCTGGGTGGGGCACGGCAGATACGCAGTATTTT
TRBD2	few	TRBV28	TRBJ2-7	CASSSYSGGANNEQYF	TGTGCCAGCAGTTCCTATAGCGGGGGGGCAAATAACGAGCAGTACTTC
-	few	TRBV7-9	TRBJ1-5	CASSLEGPQPQHF	TGTGCCAGCAGCTTAGAGGGCCCTCAGCCCCAGCATTTT
TRBD1	-	TRBV20-1	TRBJ2-1	CSARTGKSWNEQFF	TGCAGTGCGCGGACAGGGAAATCGTGGAATGAGCAGTTCTTC
TRBD2	-	TRBV25-1	TRBJ2-7	CASSAGTSIYERYF	TGTGCCAGCAGCGCCGGGACTAGTATCTACGAGCGGTACTTC
TRBD2	-	TRBV4-1	TRBJ2-1	CASSESSGGIYNEQFF	TGCGCCAGCAGCGAATCTAGCGGGGGCATCTACAATGAGCAGTTCTTC
TRBD1	-	TRBV20-1	TRBJ2-7	CSASPQGADEQYF	TGCAGTGCTAGCCCTCAGGGGGCCGACGAGCAGTACTTC
TRBD2	-	TRBV11-2	TRBJ2-2	CASSYSPRGANTGELFF	TGTGCCAGCAGCTATTCCCCGCGGGGGGCGAACACCGGGGAGCTGTTTTTT
-	few	TRBV7-2	TRBJ1-5	CASSGRGDQPQHF	TGTGCCAGCAGCGGAAGAGGTGATCAGCCCCAGCATTTT
-	-	TRBV7-2	TRBJ2-3	CASSRGLSADTQYF	TGTGCCAGCAGCCGAGGACTATCCGCAGATACGCAGTATTTT
TRBD1	-	TRBV5-1	TRBJ1-1	CATSTGPMNTEAFF	TGCGCCACTTCGACAGGGCCCATGAACACTGAAGCTTTCTTT
TRBD2	many	TRBV5-1	TRBJ2-7	CASSLGTSNFYEQYF	TGCGCCAGCAGCTTGGGGACTAGCAATTTCTACGAGCAGTACTTC
TRBD2	-	TRBV9	TRBJ2-1	CASSQSGGAHNEQFF	TGTGCCAGCAGCCAAAGCGGGGGGGCCCACAATGAGCAGTTCTTC
-	-	TRBV6-5	TRBJ2-3	CASSPPGRQSVDTQYF	TGTGCCAGCAGCCCACCTGGTAGACAGAGCGTAGATACGCAGTATTTT
TRBD1	-	TRBV7-2	TRBJ1-1	CASSVQGWNTEAFF	TGTGCCAGCAGCGTACAGGGGTGGAACACTGAAGCTTTCTTT
-	-	TRBV18	TRBJ2-2	CASSPSPPVLFTGELFF	TGTGCCAGCTCACCCTCTCCGCCAGTCCTGTTCACCGGGGAGCTGTTTTTT
-	few	TRBV12-3/TRBV12-4	TRBJ1-5	CASRIRASNQPQHF	TGTGCCAGCAGAATACGGGCCTCTAATCAGCCCCAGCATTTT
TRBD2	-	TRBV4-1	TRBJ2-3	CASSQEGSGGGTQYF	TGCGCCAGCAGCCAAGAAGGGAGCGGGGGGGGTACGCAGTATTTT